This entry features one T cell receptor (beta chain) sequence. J gave up 7 bases and V 0 bases, and 9 bases lay outside the gene matches. From germline, CDR1 is SGHRS and CDR2 YFSETQ. The length of the CDR3 is 16 residues. In the original analysis: Nucleated cell counts were estimated from reference gene primer amplification. TCRdb keeps only in-frame clones here, not all; method: immunoSEQ multiplex PCR. Clone size and V and J calls were adopted from that table, with D and trimming inferred from the DNA. This sample has under 300,000 clones; approximately 91% occur once, and the top ten carry 0.95% to 1.5%. This entry comes from a study of blood T cell repertoires in COVID-19. Study-wide background: Sources were T cells, B-cell-depleted T cells, or PBMCs; the material itself was cDNA or gDNA.

The V gene is TRBV5-1, the J gene TRBJ2-1; 8 bases agree with TRBD2. The TCR comes from a human donor in a cohort exposed to, infected with or recovered from COVID-19 (not recorded which). The donor label of this sample is uncertain. The sample consisted of PBMCs or T cells enriched from blood (not recorded which). CDR3 residues: CASSLEEGGGRNEQFF. CDR3 coding DNA: TGCGCCAGCAGCTTGGAGGAAGGCGGGGGGAGGAATGAGCAGTTCTTC.